This is a list of T cell receptor beta chains from one sample in a study of blood T cell repertoires in COVID-19. Repertoires were generated with immunoSEQ multiplex PCR, while TCRdb's copy carries only in-frame clones and drops some. This sample has roughly 180,000 clones, with about four fifths found just once. The sequenced material came from peripheral blood. The receptor source for this set is a woman aged 55-69 years with COVID-19, enrolled during active disease. CDR3s include the opening cysteine and the closing phenylalanine or tryptophan. D genes are given only for firm matches. The listing skips clone size in some rows; elsewhere it reads once, few, many or a size class.

j_gene	len	d_gene	abundance	v_gene	CDR3nt	CDR3aa
TRBJ1-6	17	-	-	TRBV7-8	TGTGCCAGCAGTCGACACCAGGGGCCCTCCTATAATTCACCCCTCCACTTT	CASSRHQGPSYNSPLHF
TRBJ2-2	16	TRBD2	few	TRBV10-3	TGTGCCATCAGTGATAGTGGGACTAGCAACACCGGGGAGCTGTTTTTT	CAISDSGTSNTGELFF
TRBJ2-5	15	TRBD1	-	TRBV19	TGTGCCAGTAGTCCCCGGACAGGGGGATCCGAGACCCAGTACTTC	CASSPRTGGSETQYF
TRBJ2-3	18	-	-	TRBV19	TGTGCCAGTAGTATATCTGTCGCGGGGGCAGGGGTGCCAGATACGCAGTATTTT	CASSISVAGAGVPDTQYF
TRBJ2-4	15	-	-	TRBV7-9	TGTGCCAGCAGCCCCGAGTCCTTAGCCAAAAACATTCAGTACTTC	CASSPESLAKNIQYF
TRBJ2-5	14	-	-	TRBV28	TGTGCCAGCAGTGGGAACGGGGGCCAAGAGACCCAGTACTTC	CASSGNGGQETQYF
TRBJ2-2	17	TRBD2	once	TRBV19	TGTGCCAGTAGTCCACTAGCGGGAGGGTATAACACCGGGGAGCTGTTTTTT	CASSPLAGGYNTGELFF
TRBJ2-2	14	-	once	TRBV6-5	TGTGCCAGCAGGCGGACTCTGAACACCGGGGAGCTGTTTTTT	CASRRTLNTGELFF
TRBJ2-7	14	TRBD2	-	TRBV5-1	TGCGCCAGCAGCCAACTAGCGGGAACCTACGAGCAGTACTTC	CASSQLAGTYEQYF
TRBJ2-2	15	-	once	TRBV7-7	TGTGCTAGCAGCTTAGGAGGGTTCAACACCGGGGAGCTGTTTTTT	CASSLGGFNTGELFF
TRBJ2-2	14	TRBD2	-	TRBV11-2	TGTGCCAGCAGCTCCCTCGGACTAGCCGGGGAGCTGTTTTTT	CASSSLGLAGELFF
TRBJ2-6	17	TRBD2	-	TRBV28	TGTGCCAGCAGTAGGACTAGCGGGAGGGCTGGGGCCAACGTCCTGACTTTC	CASSRTSGRAGANVLTF
TRBJ2-5	14	TRBD2	-	TRBV20-1	TGCAGTGCAAGTAGCGGGAGCGGGCAAGAGACCCAGTACTTC	CSASSGSGQETQYF
TRBJ1-2	15	-	-	TRBV15	TGTGCCACCAGCCCCCGGAGAGCTCCTAACTATGGCTACACCTTC	CATSPRRAPNYGYTF
TRBJ2-4	14	-	few	TRBV28	TGTGCCAGCAGTTTCCTAGCAGCCAAAAACATTCAGTACTTC	CASSFLAAKNIQYF
TRBJ1-4	14	-	once	TRBV30	TGTGCCTGGAGGCCCGACTTCTTTAATGAAAAACTGTTTTTT	CAWRPDFFNEKLFF
TRBJ2-5	18	TRBD2	-	TRBV18	TGTGCCAGCTCACCAGGGGTGTTAGCGGGAGCGTCATGGGAGACCCAGTACTTC	CASSPGVLAGASWETQYF
TRBJ1-5	14	TRBD1	-	TRBV9	TGTGCCAGCAGCGTGGGACAGGGCCCACAGCCCCAGCATTTT	CASSVGQGPQPQHF
TRBJ1-3	16	-	-	TRBV7-2	TGTGCCAGCAGCTTAGCGCAGGTTCCGGCTGGAAACACCATATATTTT	CASSLAQVPAGNTIYF
TRBJ2-1	13	-	once	TRBV7-2	TGTGCCAGCAGCTTAGGGGGAGGCGATGAGCAGTTCTTC	CASSLGGGDEQFF
TRBJ2-2	16	-	-	TRBV28	TGTGCCAGTTCGACAGGCCTCTTAACGGGTACCGGGGAGCTGTTTTTT	CASSTGLLTGTGELFF
TRBJ2-2	16	TRBD2	-	TRBV5-6	TGTGCCAGCAGCTTGTGGAGGACTAGCCACACCGGGGAGCTGTTTTTT	CASSLWRTSHTGELFF
TRBJ2-2	12	-	few	TRBV11-3	TGTGCCAGCAGCTCAAGGGGCGGGGAGCTGTTTTTT	CASSSRGGELFF
TRBJ1-1	13	-	-	TRBV11-2	TGTGCCAGCAGCTTCGCAGCGACGACTGAAGCTTTCTTT	CASSFAATTEAFF
TRBJ2-1	12	-	-	TRBV7-9	TGTGCCAGCAGCTTAATCACTGCTGAGCAGTTCTTC	CASSLITAEQFF
TRBJ1-2	15	TRBD1	once	TRBV5-4	TGTGCCAGCAGCCAAAGACAGGGGGCGAACTATGGCTACACCTTC	CASSQRQGANYGYTF
TRBJ2-3	14	-	-	TRBV6-5	TGTGCCAGCAGTTATGACAGAAACGGGGATACGCAGTATTTT	CASSYDRNGDTQYF
TRBJ1-5	15	TRBD1	-	TRBV5-1	TGCGCCAGCAGCTTGACAGGGGGTGGCAATCAGCCCCAGCATTTT	CASSLTGGGNQPQHF
TRBJ1-4	15	TRBD1	few	TRBV4-3	TGCGCCAGCAGCGGTCGAACAGGGGAGTTGGAAAAACTGTTTTTT	CASSGRTGELEKLFF
TRBJ2-4	13	-	-	TRBV3-1/TRBV3-2	TGTGCCAGCAGCCCTGGAAGGCCGGGCATTCAGTACTTC	CASSPGRPGIQYF
TRBJ1-4	18	TRBD1	-	TRBV28	TGTGCCAGCAGTTTGGGGACAGGGGAGGTTGGGGCTAATGAAAAACTGTTTTTT	CASSLGTGEVGANEKLFF
TRBJ2-2	13	-	-	TRBV6-5	TGTGCCAGCAGTTACGGAGCGGGCGGGGAGCTGTTTTTT	CASSYGAGGELFF
TRBJ2-5	12	-	once	TRBV6-5	TGTGCCACTGCGGAGGGGGGGGAGACCCAGTACTTC	CATAEGGETQYF
TRBJ1-1	16	TRBD1	-	TRBV11-2	TGTGCCAGCAGCCCCTCAGGCGGGACAGGGGACACTGAAGCTTTCTTT	CASSPSGGTGDTEAFF
TRBJ2-1	13	-	-	TRBV29-1	TGCAGCGTTGAACCTAGCGCCAACAATGAGCAGTTCTTC	CSVEPSANNEQFF
TRBJ1-1	14	-	-	TRBV12-5	TGTGCTAGTGGAAGGGGCTCGATGAACACTGAAGCTTTCTTT	CASGRGSMNTEAFF
TRBJ2-7	15	TRBD2	few	TRBV19	TGTGCCAGTAGGGAAACTAGCGGATCTCCATACGAGCAGTACTTC	CASRETSGSPYEQYF
TRBJ2-2	15	TRBD1	-	TRBV2	TGTGCCAGCAGTGTTGGGACAGCGAACACCGGGGAGCTGTTTTTT	CASSVGTANTGELFF
TRBJ2-1	16	TRBD2	-	TRBV3-1/TRBV3-2	TGTGCCAGCAGTCGTATAGCGGGGCGCTCCTACAATGAGCAGTTCTTC	CASSRIAGRSYNEQFF
TRBJ1-1	13	-	few	TRBV9	TGTGCCAGCAGTGAAGCAGGGTCCCCCCAAGCTTTCTTT	CASSEAGSPQAFF
TRBJ2-3	15	-	-	TRBV7-2	TGTGCCAGCAAGCGGGCAGGGATTTTCGCAGATACGCAGTATTTT	CASKRAGIFADTQYF
TRBJ1-2	14	TRBD1	-	TRBV5-4	TGTGCCAGCAGCCCCGGGACAGCTTGGGAGGGCTACACCTTC	CASSPGTAWEGYTF
TRBJ2-1	15	TRBD2	-	TRBV7-2	TGTGCCAGCAGCCAGACTAGCGGGAGGGTACATGAGCAGTTCTTC	CASSQTSGRVHEQFF
TRBJ2-1	14	TRBD2	-	TRBV7-9	TGTGCCAGCAGCCCTTCCGGGGGGTACAATGAGCAGTTCTTC	CASSPSGGYNEQFF
TRBJ1-2	15	-	few	TRBV6-5	TGTGCCAGCAGTTACTCCCGGACGGCGCAGGGCGGCTACACCTTC	CASSYSRTAQGGYTF
TRBJ2-5	18	TRBD2	-	TRBV24-1	TGTGCCACCAGTGATGCGACTAGCGGGAGGGCCTGGGGAGAGACCCAGTACTTC	CATSDATSGRAWGETQYF
TRBJ2-7	14	-	-	TRBV7-3	TGTGCCAGCAGCCCCGCGGCAGGGAAGGACGAGCAGTACTTC	CASSPAAGKDEQYF
TRBJ2-2	16	TRBD1	-	TRBV28	TGTGCCAGCAGCCAAAACAGGGGCCATAACACCGGGGAGCTGTTTTTT	CASSQNRGHNTGELFF
TRBJ1-1	15	-	many	TRBV15	TGTGCCACCAGCAGAGATGGAACAGCGGGCACTGAAGCTTTCTTT	CATSRDGTAGTEAFF
TRBJ2-3	14	-	-	TRBV4-2	TGTGCCAGCAGCCAAGACCCGCCGGGAGATACGCAGTATTTT	CASSQDPPGDTQYF
TRBJ1-4	13	-	-	TRBV5-1	TGCGCCAGCAGCCCGGACAGTTTGGAAAAACTGTTTTTT	CASSPDSLEKLFF
TRBJ1-1	15	-	once	TRBV9	TGTGCCAGCAGCACTATGGACAGCATGAACACTGAAGCTTTCTTT	CASSTMDSMNTEAFF
TRBJ1-3	18	-	-	TRBV19	TGTGCCAGTAGTATGTTACTGGGAGGGTTAGGAGCTGGAAACACCATATATTTT	CASSMLLGGLGAGNTIYF
TRBJ2-5	17	-	-	TRBV7-8	TGTGCCAGCAGCCGATCGAGAGGCGAGCGACTACAAGAGACCCAGTACTTC	CASSRSRGERLQETQYF
TRBJ2-3	12	-	-	TRBV2	TGTGCCAGCAGTGATTCGGGGTATACGCAGTATTTT	CASSDSGYTQYF
TRBJ2-2	15	-	-	TRBV20-1	TGCAGTGCTAGTATTTCGGGACTTCGCACCGGGGAGCTGTTTTTT	CSASISGLRTGELFF
TRBJ1-4	18	TRBD1	-	TRBV4-1	TGCGCCAGCAGCCAAGGATGGAGCCACAGGGGGCTTGATGAAAAACTGTTTTTT	CASSQGWSHRGLDEKLFF
TRBJ1-2	13	-	-	TRBV4-1	TGCGCCAGCAGCCAAGAAGAGGACTATGGCTACACCTTC	CASSQEEDYGYTF
TRBJ1-5	16	TRBD1	-	TRBV6-5	TGTGCCAGCAGTTACGACGGACAGGGGGCTGCTCAGCCCCAGCATTTT	CASSYDGQGAAQPQHF